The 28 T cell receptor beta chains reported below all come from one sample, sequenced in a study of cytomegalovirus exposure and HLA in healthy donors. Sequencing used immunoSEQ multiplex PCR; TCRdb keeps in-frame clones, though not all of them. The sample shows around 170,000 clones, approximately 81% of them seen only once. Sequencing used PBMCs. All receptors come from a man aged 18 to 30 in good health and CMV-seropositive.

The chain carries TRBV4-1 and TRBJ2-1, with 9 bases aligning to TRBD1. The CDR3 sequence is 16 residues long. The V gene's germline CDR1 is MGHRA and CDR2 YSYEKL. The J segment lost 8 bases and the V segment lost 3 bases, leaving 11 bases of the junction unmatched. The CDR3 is CASSHLPGQGIDEQFF. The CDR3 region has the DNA TGCGCCAGCAGCCATCTCCCGGGACAGGGCATCGATGAGCAGTTCTTC.

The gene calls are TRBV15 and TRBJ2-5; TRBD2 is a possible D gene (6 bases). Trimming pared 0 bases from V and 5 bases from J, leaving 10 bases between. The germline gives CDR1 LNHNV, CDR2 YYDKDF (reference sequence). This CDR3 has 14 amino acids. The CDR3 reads CATSRDRLDETQYF. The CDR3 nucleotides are TGTGCCACCAGCAGAGATCGACTAGATGAGACCCAGTACTTC.

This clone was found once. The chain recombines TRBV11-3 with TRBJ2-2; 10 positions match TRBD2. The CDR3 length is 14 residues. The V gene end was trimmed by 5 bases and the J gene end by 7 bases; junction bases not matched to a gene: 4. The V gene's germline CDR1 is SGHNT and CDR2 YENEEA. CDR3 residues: CASSRTSGIGELFF. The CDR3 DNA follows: TGTGCCAGCAGCCGGACTAGCGGCATCGGGGAGCTGTTTTTT.

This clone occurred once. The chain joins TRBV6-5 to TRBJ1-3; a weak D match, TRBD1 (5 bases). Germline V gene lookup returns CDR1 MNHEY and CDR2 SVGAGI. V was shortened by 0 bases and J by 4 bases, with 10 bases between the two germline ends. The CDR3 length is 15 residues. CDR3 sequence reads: CASSYSGGSGNTIYF. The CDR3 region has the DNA TGTGCCAGCAGTTACTCGGGGGGGTCAGGAAACACCATATATTTT.

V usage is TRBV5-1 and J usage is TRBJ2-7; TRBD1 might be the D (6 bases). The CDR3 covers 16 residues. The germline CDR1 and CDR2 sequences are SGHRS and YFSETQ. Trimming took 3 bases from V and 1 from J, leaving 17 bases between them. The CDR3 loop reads CASSSRGQTPSYEQYF. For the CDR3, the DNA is TGCGCCAGCAGCTCCCGAGGACAGACTCCTTCCTACGAGCAGTACTTC.

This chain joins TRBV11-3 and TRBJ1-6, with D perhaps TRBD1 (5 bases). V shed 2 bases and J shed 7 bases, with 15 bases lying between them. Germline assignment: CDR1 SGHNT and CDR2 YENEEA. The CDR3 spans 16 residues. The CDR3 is CASSLTLVAGNSPLHF. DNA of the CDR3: TGTGCCAGCAGCTTAACTCTCGTGGCAGGGAATTCACCCCTCCACTTT.

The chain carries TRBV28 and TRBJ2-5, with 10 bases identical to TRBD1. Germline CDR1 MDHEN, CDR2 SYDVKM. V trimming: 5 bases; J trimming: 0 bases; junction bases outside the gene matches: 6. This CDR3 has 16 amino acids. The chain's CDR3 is CASSPGQGEYQETQYF. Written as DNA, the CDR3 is TGTGCCAGCAGTCCCGGACAGGGGGAGTACCAAGAGACCCAGTACTTC.

The CDR3 DNA follows: TGTGCCTGGAGTGTAATCAGGGAGGACACGCTAAATGAGCAGTTCTTC. Translating it yields CAWSVIREDTLNEQFF. The genes are TRBV30 and TRBJ2-1, with TRBD2 as a possible D gene (6 bases). Germline loops: CDR1 GTSNPN, CDR2 SVGIG (reference sequence). The ends were cut back, 0 bases at V and 7 bases at J, with 19 bases in the middle. The CDR3 is 16 amino acids.

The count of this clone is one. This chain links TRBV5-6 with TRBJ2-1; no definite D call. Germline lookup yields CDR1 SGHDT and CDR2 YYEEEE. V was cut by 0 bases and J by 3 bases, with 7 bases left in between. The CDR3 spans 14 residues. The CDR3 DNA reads TGTGCCAGCAGCTTGGTGGCCCACTACAATGAGCAGTTCTTC. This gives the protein CASSLVAHYNEQFF.

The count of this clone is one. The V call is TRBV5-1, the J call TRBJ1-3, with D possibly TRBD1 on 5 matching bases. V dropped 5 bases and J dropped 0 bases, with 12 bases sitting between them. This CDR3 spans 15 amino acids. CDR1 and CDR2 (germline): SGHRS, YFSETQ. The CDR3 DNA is TGCGCCAGCAGGCTAGACAGTTTCTCTGGAAACACCATATATTTT. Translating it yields CASRLDSFSGNTIYF. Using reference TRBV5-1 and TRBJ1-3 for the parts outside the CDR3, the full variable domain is KAGVTQTPRYLIKTRGQQVTLSCSPISGHRSVSWYQQTPGQGLQFLFEYFSETQRNKGNFPGRFSGRQFSNSRSEMNVSTLELGDSALYLCASRLDSFSGNTIYFGEGSWLTVV.

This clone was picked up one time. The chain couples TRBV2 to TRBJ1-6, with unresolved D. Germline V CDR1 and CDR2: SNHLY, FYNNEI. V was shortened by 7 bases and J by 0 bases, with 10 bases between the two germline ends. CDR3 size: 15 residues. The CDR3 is CASKISSSYNSPLHF. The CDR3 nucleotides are TGTGCCAGCAAAATTTCCAGCTCCTATAATTCACCCCTCCACTTT.

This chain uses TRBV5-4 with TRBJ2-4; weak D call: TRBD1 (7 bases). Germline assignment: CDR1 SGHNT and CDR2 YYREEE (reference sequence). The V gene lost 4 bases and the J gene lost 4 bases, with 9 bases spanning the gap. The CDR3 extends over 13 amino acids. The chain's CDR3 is CASSPGGKNIQYF. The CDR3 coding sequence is TGTGCCAGCAGCCCAGGGGGGAAAAACATTCAGTACTTC. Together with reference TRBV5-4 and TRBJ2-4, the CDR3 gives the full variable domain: ETGVTQSPTHLIKTRGQQVTLRCSSQSGHNTVSWYQQALGQGPQFIFQYYREEENGRGNFPPRFSGLQFPNYSSELNVNALELDDSALYLCASSPGGKNIQYFGAGTRLSVL.

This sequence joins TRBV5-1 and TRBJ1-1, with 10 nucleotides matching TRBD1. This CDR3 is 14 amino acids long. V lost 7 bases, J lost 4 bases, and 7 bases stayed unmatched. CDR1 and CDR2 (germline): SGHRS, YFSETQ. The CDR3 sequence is CASRGQGTATEAFF. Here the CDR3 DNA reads TGCGCCAGCCGGGGACAGGGGACGGCCACTGAAGCTTTCTTT.

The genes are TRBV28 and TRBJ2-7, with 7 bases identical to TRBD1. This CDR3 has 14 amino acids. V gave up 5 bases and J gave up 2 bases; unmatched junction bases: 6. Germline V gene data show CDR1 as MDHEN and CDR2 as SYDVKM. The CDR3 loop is CASSVTGTTYEQYF. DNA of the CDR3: TGTGCCAGCAGTGTGACAGGGACCACCTACGAGCAGTACTTC.

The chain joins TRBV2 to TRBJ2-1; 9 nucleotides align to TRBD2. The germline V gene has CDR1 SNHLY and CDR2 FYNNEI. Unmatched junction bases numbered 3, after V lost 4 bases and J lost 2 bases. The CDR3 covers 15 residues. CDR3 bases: TGTGCCAGCAGTGCGATAGCGGGGGCCTACAATGAGCAGTTCTTC. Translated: CASSAIAGAYNEQFF. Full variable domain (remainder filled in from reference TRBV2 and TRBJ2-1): EPEVTQTPSHQVTQMGQEVILRCVPISNHLYFYWYRQILGQKVEFLVSFYNNEISEKSEIFDDQFSVERPDGSNFTLKIRSTKLEDSAMYFCASSAIAGAYNEQFFGPGTRLTVL.

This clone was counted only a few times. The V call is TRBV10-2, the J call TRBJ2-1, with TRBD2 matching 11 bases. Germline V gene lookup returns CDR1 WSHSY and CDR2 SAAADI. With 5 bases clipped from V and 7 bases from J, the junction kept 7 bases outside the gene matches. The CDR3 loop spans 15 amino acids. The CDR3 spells CASSIGLAGVNEQFF. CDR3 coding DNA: TGCGCCAGCAGTATAGGACTAGCGGGCGTTAATGAGCAGTTCTTC.

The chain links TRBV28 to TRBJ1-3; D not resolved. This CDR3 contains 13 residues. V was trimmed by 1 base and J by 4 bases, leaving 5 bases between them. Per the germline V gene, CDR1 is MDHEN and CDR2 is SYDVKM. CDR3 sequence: CASSLSLGNTIYF. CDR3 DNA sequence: TGTGCCAGCAGTTTATCCCTAGGAAACACCATATATTTT.

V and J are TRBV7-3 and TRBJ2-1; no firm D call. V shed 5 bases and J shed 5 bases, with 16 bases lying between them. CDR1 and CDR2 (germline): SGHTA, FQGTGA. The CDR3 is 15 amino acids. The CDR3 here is CASSPEFQPHNEQFF. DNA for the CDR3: TGTGCCAGCAGCCCAGAATTCCAACCCCACAATGAGCAGTTCTTC.

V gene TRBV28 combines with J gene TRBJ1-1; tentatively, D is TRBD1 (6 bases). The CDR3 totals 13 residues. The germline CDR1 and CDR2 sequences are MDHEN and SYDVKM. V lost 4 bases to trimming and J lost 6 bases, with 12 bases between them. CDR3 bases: TGTGCCAGCAGTTCTGGACAGATCGCTGAAGCTTTCTTT. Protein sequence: CASSSGQIAEAFF.

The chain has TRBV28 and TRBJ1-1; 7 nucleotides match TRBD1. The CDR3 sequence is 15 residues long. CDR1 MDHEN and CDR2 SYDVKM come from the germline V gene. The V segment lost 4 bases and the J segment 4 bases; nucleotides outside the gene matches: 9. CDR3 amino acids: CASSSAGGEGTEAFF. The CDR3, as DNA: TGTGCCAGCAGTTCTGCAGGGGGAGAGGGCACTGAAGCTTTCTTT. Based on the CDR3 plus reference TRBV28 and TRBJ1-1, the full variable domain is DVKVTQSSRYLVKRTGEKVFLECVQDMDHENMFWYRQDPGLGLRLIYFSYDVKMKEKGDIPEGYSVSREKKERFSLILESASTNQTSMYLCASSSAGGEGTEAFFGQGTRLTVV.

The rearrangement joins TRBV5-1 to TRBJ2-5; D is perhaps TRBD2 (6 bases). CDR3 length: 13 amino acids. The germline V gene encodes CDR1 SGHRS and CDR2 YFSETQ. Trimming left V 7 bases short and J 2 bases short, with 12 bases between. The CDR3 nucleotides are TGCGCCAGCGGAGGGGCAGGACAAGAGACCCAGTACTTC. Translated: CASGGAGQETQYF.

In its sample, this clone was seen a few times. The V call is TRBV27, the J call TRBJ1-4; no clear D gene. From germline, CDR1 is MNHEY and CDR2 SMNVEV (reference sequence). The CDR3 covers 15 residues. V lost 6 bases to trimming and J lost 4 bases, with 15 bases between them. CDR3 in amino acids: CASRAFGGSNEKLFF. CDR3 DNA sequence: TGTGCCAGCAGGGCATTCGGTGGGAGTAATGAAAAACTGTTTTTT.

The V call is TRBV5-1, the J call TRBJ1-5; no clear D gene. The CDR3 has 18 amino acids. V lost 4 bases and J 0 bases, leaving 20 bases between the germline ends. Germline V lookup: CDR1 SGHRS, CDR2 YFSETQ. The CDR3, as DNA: TGCGCCAGCAGCGGGAGAACACCTGAGGCCGCTAGCAATCAGCCCCAGCATTTT. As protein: CASSGRTPEAASNQPQHF.

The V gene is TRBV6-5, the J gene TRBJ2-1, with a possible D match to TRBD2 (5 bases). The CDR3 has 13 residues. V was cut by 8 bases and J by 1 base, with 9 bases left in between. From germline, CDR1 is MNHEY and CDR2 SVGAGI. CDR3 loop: CASRGESYNEQFF. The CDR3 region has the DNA TGTGCCAGCCGGGGTGAGTCCTACAATGAGCAGTTCTTC.

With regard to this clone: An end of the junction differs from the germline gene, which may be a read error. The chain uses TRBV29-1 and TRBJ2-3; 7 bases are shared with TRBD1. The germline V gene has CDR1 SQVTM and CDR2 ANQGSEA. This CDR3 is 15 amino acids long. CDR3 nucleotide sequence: TGCAGCGTGGAAGGACAGGACCTGAGCACAGATACGCAGTATTTT. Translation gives CSVEGQDLSTDTQYF.

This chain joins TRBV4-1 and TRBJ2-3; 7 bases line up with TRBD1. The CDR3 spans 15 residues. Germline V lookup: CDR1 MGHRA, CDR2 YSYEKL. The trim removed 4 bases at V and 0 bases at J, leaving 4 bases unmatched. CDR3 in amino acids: CASSPQGVSTDTQYF. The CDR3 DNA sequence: TGCGCCAGCAGCCCCCAGGGGGTTAGCACAGATACGCAGTATTTT.

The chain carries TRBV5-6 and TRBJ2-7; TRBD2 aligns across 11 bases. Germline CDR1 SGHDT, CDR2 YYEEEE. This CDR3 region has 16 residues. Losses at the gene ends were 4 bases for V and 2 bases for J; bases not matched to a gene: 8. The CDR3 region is CASSRRGLAAAYEQYF. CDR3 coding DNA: TGTGCCAGCAGCAGGCGGGGACTAGCGGCCGCCTACGAGCAGTACTTC.

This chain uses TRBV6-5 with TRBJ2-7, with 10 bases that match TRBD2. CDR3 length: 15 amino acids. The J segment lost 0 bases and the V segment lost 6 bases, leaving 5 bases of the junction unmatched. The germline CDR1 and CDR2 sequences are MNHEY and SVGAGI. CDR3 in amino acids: CASRTSGTSSYEQYF. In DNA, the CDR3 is TGTGCCAGCAGAACTAGCGGGACGAGCTCCTACGAGCAGTACTTC.